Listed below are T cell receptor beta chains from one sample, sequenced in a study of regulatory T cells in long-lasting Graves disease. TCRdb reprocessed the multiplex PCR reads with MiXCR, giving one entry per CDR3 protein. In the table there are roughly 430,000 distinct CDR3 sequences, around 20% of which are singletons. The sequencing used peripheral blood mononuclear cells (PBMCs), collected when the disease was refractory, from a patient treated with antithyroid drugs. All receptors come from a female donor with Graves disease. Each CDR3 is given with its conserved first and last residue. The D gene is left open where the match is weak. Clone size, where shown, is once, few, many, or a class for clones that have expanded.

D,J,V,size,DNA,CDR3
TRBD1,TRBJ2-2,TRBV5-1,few,TGCGCCAGCTCCTCCCCGACAGGGGGCACCGGGGAGCTGTTTTTT,CASSSPTGGTGELFF
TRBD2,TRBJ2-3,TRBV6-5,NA,TGTGCCAGCAGTTCCACGGGACTAGCGGGGGCAGATACGCAGTATTTT,CASSSTGLAGADTQYF
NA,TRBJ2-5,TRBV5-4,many,TGTGCCAGCAGCTCTAGCCCCGTCGAGACCCAGTACTTC,CASSSSPVETQYF
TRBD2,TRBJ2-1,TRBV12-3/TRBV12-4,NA,TGTGCCAGCAGTTCACATCTTCCGGCTAGCGGGAGGGGGTTATTCTTC,CASSSHLPASGRGLFF
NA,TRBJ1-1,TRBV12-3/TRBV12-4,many,TGTGCCAGCGTCGGGGCGGGGACTGAAGCTTTCTTT,CASVGAGTEAFF
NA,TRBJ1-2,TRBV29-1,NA,TGCAGCGTTGGTGAGGTGGACCGCTATGGCTACACCTTC,CSVGEVDRYGYTF
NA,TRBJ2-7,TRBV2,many,TGTGCCAGCAGTTTTACAGGGAACTACGAGCAGTACTTC,CASSFTGNYEQYF
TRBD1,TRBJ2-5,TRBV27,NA,TGTGCCAGCAGTTTCGGGACAGGGAGGATGGAGACCCAGTACTTC,CASSFGTGRMETQYF
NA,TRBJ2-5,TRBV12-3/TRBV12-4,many,TGTGCCAGCAGTTTCATGGGGTCAGCGACCCAGTACTTC,CASSFMGSATQYF
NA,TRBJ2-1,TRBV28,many,TGTGCCAGCAGTAACCCGGACCGTTACAATGAGCAGTTCTTC,CASSNPDRYNEQFF
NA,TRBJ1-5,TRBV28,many,TGTGCCAGCAGTTCCCAGCCCCAGCATTTT,CASSSQPQHF
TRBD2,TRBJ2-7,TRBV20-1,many,TGCAGTGTACAAGCGGGAGTTAGGGAGCAGTACTTC,CSVQAGVREQYF
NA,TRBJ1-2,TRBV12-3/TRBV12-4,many,TGTGCCAGCAGTTTCCCGGGACGTAACTATGGCTACACCTTC,CASSFPGRNYGYTF
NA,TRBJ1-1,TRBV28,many,TGTGCCAGCAGTTCACCGGGGGTTGTGTTGGAAGCTTTCTTT,CASSSPGVVLEAFF
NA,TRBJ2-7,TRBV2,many,TGTGCCAGCGTAGCCCTCGGTGGCGACGAGCAGTACTTC,CASVALGGDEQYF
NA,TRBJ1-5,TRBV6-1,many,TGTGCCAGCAGTGAACGGGTTATAACTAGCAATCAGCCCCAGCATTTT,CASSERVITSNQPQHF
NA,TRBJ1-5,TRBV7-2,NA,TGTGCCAGCAGCTTAGGGTTTTCGGCGCAGCCCCAGCATTTT,CASSLGFSAQPQHF
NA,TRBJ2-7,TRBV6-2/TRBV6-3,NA,TGTGCCACCTCCCGGCCCTACGAGCAGTACTTC,CATSRPYEQYF
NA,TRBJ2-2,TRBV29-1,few,TGCAGCGTCCGGGACGCGACGGGGACCGGGGAGCTGTTTTTT,CSVRDATGTGELFF
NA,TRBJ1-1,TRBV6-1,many,TGTGCCAGCAGCCCCGGACACCAGAACACTGAAGCTTTCTTT,CASSPGHQNTEAFF
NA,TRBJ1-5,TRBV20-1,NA,TGCAGTGCTAGCACAGGGAGTAGGAATCAGCCCCAGCATTTT,CSASTGSRNQPQHF
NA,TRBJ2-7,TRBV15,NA,TGTGCCACCAAACCTACCCGGGACAACGTTGAAAAGTACTTC,CATKPTRDNVEKYF
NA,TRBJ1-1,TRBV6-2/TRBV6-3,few,TGTGCCAGCAGTTCTGAACAAACTTCTAGTGAAGCTTTCTTT,CASSSEQTSSEAFF
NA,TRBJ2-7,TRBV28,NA,TGTGCCAGTCGTTGGGGGGACACCCTCTCCTACGAGCAGTACTTC,CASRWGDTLSYEQYF
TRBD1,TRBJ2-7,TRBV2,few,TGTGCCAGCAGCTTGGATGGGACAGGGTCCTACGAGCAGTACTTC,CASSLDGTGSYEQYF
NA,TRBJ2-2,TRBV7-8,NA,TGTGCCAGCGGCTTGGGGGAATACACCGGGGAGCTGTTTTTT,CASGLGEYTGELFF
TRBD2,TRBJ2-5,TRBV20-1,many,TGCAGTGCACACGCGGGAGAGGGGATGTTAAGAGAGGCCCAGTACTTC,CSAHAGEGMLREAQYF
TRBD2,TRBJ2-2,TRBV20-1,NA,TGCAGCGCTAGAGAGCGGGATACCGGGGAGCTGTTTTTT,CSARERDTGELFF
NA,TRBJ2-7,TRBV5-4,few,TGTGCCAGCAGCCCCGACGGCGGGACCTCACGGGAGCAGTACTTC,CASSPDGGTSREQYF
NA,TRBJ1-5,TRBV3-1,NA,TGTGCCAGCAGCCCAGGGACGGCCGATCCGCCCCAGCATTTT,CASSPGTADPPQHF
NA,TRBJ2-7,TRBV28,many,TGTGCCAGCAGCCAGGACACCTACGAGCAGTACTTC,CASSQDTYEQYF